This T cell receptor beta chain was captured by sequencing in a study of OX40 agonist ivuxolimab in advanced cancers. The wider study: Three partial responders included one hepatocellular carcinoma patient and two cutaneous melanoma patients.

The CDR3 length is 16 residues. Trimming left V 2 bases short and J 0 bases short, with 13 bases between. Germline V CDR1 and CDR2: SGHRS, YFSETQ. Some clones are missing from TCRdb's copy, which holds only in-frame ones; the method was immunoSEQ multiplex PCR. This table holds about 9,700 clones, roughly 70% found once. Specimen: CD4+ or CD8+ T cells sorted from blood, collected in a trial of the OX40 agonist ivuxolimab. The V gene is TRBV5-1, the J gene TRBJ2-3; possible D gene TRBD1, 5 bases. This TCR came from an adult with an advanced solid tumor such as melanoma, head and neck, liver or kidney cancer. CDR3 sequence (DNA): TGCGCCAGCAGCTTTTTTTCCGCAGGGAGCACAGATACGCAGTATTTT. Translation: CASSFFSAGSTDTQYF.